One and the same sample provided the 14 T cell receptor beta chains below, sequenced in a study of breast tumors, draining lymph nodes, adjacent tissues. Samples came from axillary lymph nodes draining the breast cancer. TCRdb re-called the multiplex PCR reads with MiXCR, one entry per CDR3 protein. The sample has about 150,000 distinct CDR3 sequences, under 25% seen once. Source material: axillary lymph node tissue. These receptor sequences come from a female donor with breast cancer. Some clones in this sample may be carry-over from other donors' samples.

With regard to this clonotype: Just one base apart from a much larger clone, this may be a read error. The rearrangement links TRBV19 to TRBJ2-3; TRBD2 might be the D (6 bases). V lost 3 bases and J 4 bases, leaving 14 bases between the germline ends. The CDR3 loop spans 15 amino acids. Looked up from germline, CDR1 is LNHDA and CDR2 is SQIVND (reference sequence). The chain's CDR3 is CASSMTRGSADTQYF. Written as DNA, the CDR3 is TGTGCCAGTAGTATGACTAGAGGGAGCGCAGATACGCAGTATTTT. Combining the CDR3 with reference TRBV19 and TRBJ2-3 gives the whole variable domain DGGITQSPKYLFRKEGQNVTLSCEQNLNHDAMYWYRQDPGQGLRLIYYSQIVNDFQKGDIAEGYSVSREKKESFPLTVTSAQKNPTAFYLCASSMTRGSADTQYFGPGTRLTVL.

As concerns this clonotype: A much larger clone lies one base from this, so it may be a read error. This chain joins TRBV11-2 and TRBJ2-5, with D possibly TRBD2 on 6 matching bases. Germline CDR1 SGHAT, CDR2 FQNNGV. The CDR3 runs to 13 residues. The CDR3 region is CASSRLDQEAQYF. As DNA, the CDR3 is TGTGCCAGCAGCCGACTAGACCAAGAGGCCCAGTACTTC.

This clonotype was counted between two and nine times. The DNA for the CDR3 is TGTGCCAGCAGTTCAGGACGGGTGGGAAACACCATATATTTT. Translation: CASSSGRVGNTIYF. The rearrangement joins TRBV28 to TRBJ1-3; D call uncertain. Trimming took 4 bases from V and 4 from J, leaving 11 bases between them. This CDR3 has 14 amino acids. Germline V gene lookup returns CDR1 MDHEN and CDR2 SYDVKM.

At least ten counts were recorded for this clonotype. The chain links TRBV20-1 to TRBJ2-7; TRBD2 matches 7 bases. V gave up 3 bases and J gave up 6 bases; unmatched junction bases: 14. This CDR3 is 15 amino acids long. Germline V lookup: CDR1 DFQATT, CDR2 SNEGSKA (reference sequence). For the CDR3, the DNA is TGCAGTGCTAGCCCCGGACTAGGAAGGACGGGCGAGCAGTACTTC. The encoded protein is CSASPGLGRTGEQYF.

This clonotype was observed a few times. This chain connects TRBV28 to TRBJ2-3; TRBD1 might be the D (6 bases). Germline-derived CDR1 and CDR2 are MDHEN and SYDVKM. The CDR3 totals 13 residues. V lost 4 bases and J 4 bases, leaving 9 bases between the germline ends. CDR3 in DNA: TGTGCCAGCAGTTCGGACAGCCCAGATACGCAGTATTTT. Its translation: CASSSDSPDTQYF.

On this clonotype itself: This could be a read error, since a much larger clone is one nucleotide away. The genes are TRBV11-3 and TRBJ2-1, with 8 bases that match TRBD2. Trimming cost V 5 bases and J 3 bases; bases outside gene matches: 3. The germline CDR1 and CDR2 sequences are SGHNT and YENEEA. This CDR3 contains 14 residues. The CDR3 loop is CASSSGSCYNEQFF. As DNA, the CDR3 is TGTGCCAGCAGCAGCGGGAGCTGCTACAATGAGCAGTTCTTC.

This clonotype has ten or more counts. This chain joins TRBV11-3 and TRBJ2-3, with 13 bases lining up with TRBD2. Germline assignment: CDR1 SGHNT and CDR2 YENEEA. This CDR3 contains 16 residues. The J segment lost 4 bases and the V segment lost 4 bases, leaving 5 bases of the junction unmatched. The CDR3 DNA sequence: TGTGCCAGCAGCTATGGGACTAGCGGGACCTCAGATACGCAGTATTTT. Translated: CASSYGTSGTSDTQYF.

Many counts were recorded for this clonotype. J is TRBJ2-2 and V is TRBV5-4; D possibly corresponds to TRBD1 (5 bases). Trimming pared 5 bases from V and 0 bases from J, leaving 11 bases between. Germline V gene lookup returns CDR1 SGHNT and CDR2 YYREEE (reference sequence). The CDR3 totals 15 residues. CDR3: CASSQDSTNTGELFF. Here the CDR3 DNA reads TGTGCCAGCAGTCAAGACAGTACGAACACCGGGGAGCTGTTTTTT. Full variable domain (rest looked up from reference TRBV5-4 and TRBJ2-2): ETGVTQSPTHLIKTRGQQVTLRCSSQSGHNTVSWYQQALGQGPQFIFQYYREEENGRGNFPPRFSGLQFPNYSSELNVNALELDDSALYLCASSQDSTNTGELFFGEGSRLTVL.

This clonotype was recorded at least ten times. This sequence joins TRBV5-1 and TRBJ2-3, with D uncertain. Trimming cost V 4 bases and J 2 bases, with 14 bases left between them. CDR3 size: 15 residues. CDR1 is SGHRS and CDR2 is YFSETQ in the germline V gene. In nucleotides, the CDR3 is TGCGCCAGCAGCGTTTTCGGCGGTAACACAGATACGCAGTATTTT. Translation gives CASSVFGGNTDTQYF.

A few counts support this clonotype. V is TRBV19 and J is TRBJ2-1; D perhaps matches TRBD1 (6 bases). This CDR3 contains 16 residues. V gave up 10 bases and J gave up 5 bases, with 24 bases separating them. The germline gives CDR1 LNHDA, CDR2 SQIVND (reference sequence). The CDR3 DNA is TGTGCCACCTTACCCATCTCGGGACAACCAAACAATGAGCAGTTCTTC. Protein product: CATLPISGQPNNEQFF.

V gene TRBV5-6 combines with J gene TRBJ2-5; 7 bases align to TRBD2. With V trimmed by 4 bases and J by 0 bases, 9 bases remained unmatched. Per the germline V gene, CDR1 is SGHDT and CDR2 is YYEEEE. This CDR3 comprises 16 residues. The CDR3 nucleotides read TGTGCCAGCAGCGTGGGAGGGGAGGGCCACCAAGAGACCCAGTACTTC. Translation gives CASSVGGEGHQETQYF.

Remarks on this clonotype: Possible read error: a much larger clone is one base away. J is TRBJ2-7 and V is TRBV5-1, with 10 nucleotides matching TRBD2. V shed 9 bases and J 6 bases; nucleotides not matched to a gene: 12. The CDR3 is 14 amino acids. Germline-derived CDR1 and CDR2 are SGHRS and YFSETQ. The chain's CDR3 is CANRSGLAYSEQYF. The CDR3 DNA reads as TGCGCCAACCGCTCGGGACTAGCGTATTCCGAGCAGTACTTC.

A remark on this clonotype: A much larger clonotype is one base distant, so this may be a read error. J is TRBJ1-2 and V is TRBV2; 11 positions match TRBD1. CDR1 SNHLY and CDR2 FYNNEI come from the germline V gene. This CDR3 spans 13 amino acids. CDR3 in amino acids: CANGQGALTGHTF. CDR3 bases: TGTGCCAACGGACAGGGGGCGCTTACTGGCCACACCTTC. Using reference TRBV2 and TRBJ1-2 for the parts outside the CDR3, the full variable domain is EPEVTQTPSHQVTQMGQEVILRCVPISNHLYFYWYRQILGQKVEFLVSFYNNEISEKSEIFDDQFSVERPDGSNFTLKIRSTKLEDSAMYFCANGQGALTGHTFGSGTRLTVV.

Remarks on this clonotype: Since a much larger clone is just one base distant, this may be a read error. The CDR3 loop is CASNLGSGEQHF. The CDR3 DNA is TGTGCCAGCAACTTAGGGTCAGGCGAGCAGCACTTC. V gene TRBV7-9 combines with J gene TRBJ2-7; no clear D. The CDR3 has 12 residues. From germline, CDR1 is SEHNR and CDR2 FQNEAQ (reference sequence).